What follows are 24 T cell receptor beta chains derived from one specimen sequenced in a study of lung T cells in sarcoidosis with Löfgren's syndrome. TCRdb re-derived calls from the reads in MiXCR, one entry per CDR3 protein. There are more than 2,000 distinct CDR3 sequences in the sample; 20% to 25% occur only once, and roughly 12% lies in the top ten. The sample comprised CD4+ T cells from bronchoalveolar lavage. The receptor source for this set is a human donor with sarcoidosis (Löfgren's syndrome or another form), or a control subject (not recorded which).

This clonotype was found many times. J is TRBJ2-7 and V is TRBV10-3, with D perhaps TRBD1 (7 bases). This CDR3 is built from 15 residues. Trimming took 6 bases from V and 9 from J, leaving 24 bases between them. Germline values: CDR1 ENHRY, CDR2 SYGVKD. Here the CDR3 reads CAIRAPGQRTTLQYF. The CDR3 DNA reads as TGTGCCATCAGGGCACCGGGACAGAGGACTACGTTGCAGTACTTC.

This clonotype is labeled medium-sized (0.01 to 0.1%). The chain recombines TRBV7-8 with TRBJ2-1; 9 bases are shared with TRBD2. The CDR3 loop spans 15 amino acids. CDR1 is SGHVS, CDR2 FQNEAQ, per germline. Trimming took 5 bases from V and 4 from J; bases not matched to a gene: 6. The CDR3: CASSPAGGRYNEQFF. CDR3 DNA sequence: TGTGCCAGCAGCCCAGCGGGGGGCCGTTACAATGAGCAGTTCTTC.

This clonotype is medium-sized. The J gene is TRBJ2-3, the V gene TRBV2; 10 bases align to TRBD1. With 4 bases clipped from V and 11 bases from J, the junction kept 6 bases outside the gene matches. Germline V gives CDR1 SNHLY, CDR2 FYNNEI. The CDR3 totals 13 residues. The CDR3 is CASSGTTGGKQYF. The CDR3 DNA sequence: TGTGCCAGCAGTGGGACGACAGGGGGCAAGCAGTATTTT.

To note about this clonotype: A read error may produce the germline difference seen at one junction end. The chain combines TRBV5-1 with TRBJ2-7, with D possibly matching TRBD1 (5 bases). The CDR3 sequence is 13 residues long. Germline CDR1 reads SGHRS; CDR2 reads YFSETQ. CDR3 loop: CASHQDTLGEQHF. In DNA, the CDR3 is TGCGCCAGCCATCAGGACACTCTCGGCGAGCAGCATTTC.

This clonotype occurred many times. The gene calls are TRBV5-5 and TRBJ1-5, with TRBD1 as a possible D gene (5 bases). The CDR3 is 15 residues long. The V gene's germline CDR1 is SGHKS and CDR2 YYEKEE (reference sequence). Trimming shortened V by 6 bases and J by 0 bases, and 13 bases separated the two germline ends. The CDR3 bases are TGTGCCAGCAAGGGCGGGGGTAGTAGCAATCAGCCCCAGCATTTT. Its protein product is CASKGGGSSNQPQHF.

This clonotype is categorized as medium-sized (0.01 to 0.1%). This chain joins TRBV11-2 and TRBJ1-2; D might be TRBD1 (6 bases). The CDR3 totals 13 residues. With 5 bases removed from V and 7 bases from J, the gap between germline ends came to 14 bases. Germline V lookup: CDR1 SGHAT, CDR2 FQNNGV. The CDR3 bases are TGTGCCAGCAGCCTCGGGGGGCCGGGTGGCTACACCTTC. Its protein is CASSLGGPGGYTF.

This clonotype is medium-sized in the sample. The J gene is TRBJ2-2, the V gene TRBV7-2, with TRBD2 matching over 7 bases. V gave up 6 bases and J gave up 5 bases; unmatched junction bases: 6. From germline, CDR1 is SGHTA and CDR2 FQGNSA. This CDR3 spans 14 amino acids. For the CDR3, the DNA is TGTGCCAGCAGGCTTGGCGGGAGTACCGGGGAGCTGTTTTTT. It encodes CASRLGGSTGELFF.

With respect to this clonotype: With a much larger clone just one base away, this may be a read error. The rearrangement uses TRBV4-1 and TRBJ2-5; TRBD1 is a possible D gene (6 bases). V lost 1 base and J 6 bases, leaving 12 bases between the germline ends. The CDR3 runs 14 residues. Looked up from germline, CDR1 is MGHRA and CDR2 is YSYEKL. The CDR3 sequence: CASSQASQGKTQYF. CDR3 DNA: TGCGCCAGCAGCCAAGCATCTCAGGGGAAGACCCAGTACTTC.

A remark on this clonotype: One end of the junction does not line up with germline, which may come from a read error. The rearrangement links TRBV11-2 to TRBJ2-2, with D possibly matching TRBD2 (6 bases). The CDR3 is 16 amino acids. Germline lookup yields CDR1 SGHAT and CDR2 FQNNGV. The CDR3 region has the DNA TGTGCCAGCCGCTTAAGGGCGGGATCTAACACCGGAGAGCTGTTTTTT. Translating gives CASRLRAGSNTGELFF. Based on the CDR3 plus reference TRBV11-2 and TRBJ2-2, the full variable domain is EAGVAQSPRYKIIEKRQSVAFWCNPISGHATLYWYQQILGQGPKLLIQFQNNGVVDDSQLPKDRFSAERLKGVDSTLKIQPAKLEDSAVYLCASRLRAGSNTGELFFGEGSRLTVL.

This clonotype is medium-sized within its sample. The rearrangement joins TRBV20-1 to TRBJ1-3; 10 nucleotides match TRBD1. This CDR3 spans 14 amino acids. The V and J ends lost 6 bases and 4 bases, in that order; junction bases with no gene match: 6. CDR1 DFQATT and CDR2 SNEGSKA come from the germline V gene (reference sequence). CDR3 amino acids: CSAPGQGEGNTIYF. The CDR3 nucleotides are TGCAGTGCCCCCGGACAGGGGGAGGGAAACACCATATATTTT.

This clonotype was counted many times. V is TRBV18 and J is TRBJ2-7, with D perhaps TRBD1 (5 bases). The germline CDR1 and CDR2 sequences are KGHSH and LQKENI. V dropped 0 bases and J dropped 5 bases, with 11 bases sitting between them. This CDR3 comprises 14 residues. The DNA for the CDR3 is TGTGCCAGCTCACCACCGGCAGGGTTCAACGAGCAGTACTTC. It codes for CASSPPAGFNEQYF.

The table lists this clonotype with many counts. V gene TRBV18 combines with J gene TRBJ1-6; no definite D call. Trimming removed 2 bases at V and 8 bases at J, with 10 bases between. This CDR3 contains 14 residues. The germline CDR1 and CDR2 sequences are KGHSH and LQKENI. CDR3 in DNA: TGTGCCAGCTCACCAAATGGTGGTGATTCACCCCTCCACTTT. It codes for CASSPNGGDSPLHF.

This clonotype rates as medium-sized. V and J are TRBV28 and TRBJ2-1; 12 positions match TRBD2. Germline V gene sequence: CDR1 MDHEN, CDR2 SYDVKM. V gave up 5 bases and J gave up 6 bases; unmatched junction bases: 5. The CDR3 has 15 residues. CDR3 nucleotide sequence: TGTGCCAGCAGTCCCGGGACTAGCGGGTCCAATGAGCAGTTCTTC. Translated: CASSPGTSGSNEQFF.

This clonotype is judged medium-sized (0.01 to 0.1%). The V gene is TRBV11-3, the J gene TRBJ2-7, with D possibly TRBD1 on 6 matching bases. Trimming stripped 6 bases from V and 2 bases from J, with 14 bases between. Germline CDR1 SGHNT, CDR2 YENEEA. This CDR3 region has 14 residues. The CDR3 reads CASSLSGETYEQYF. In nucleotides, the CDR3 is TGTGCCAGCAGTTTGTCAGGGGAGACCTACGAGCAGTACTTC.

This clonotype qualifies as medium-sized (0.01 to 0.1%). The chain couples TRBV28 to TRBJ1-2, with D unclear. V shed 3 bases and J shed 4 bases, with 6 bases lying between them. The CDR3 covers 12 residues. In germline, CDR1 is MDHEN, CDR2 SYDVKM. The CDR3 bases are TGTGCCAGCAGTTTTCGGGGCTATGGCTACACCTTC. Amino acids: CASSFRGYGYTF.

This clonotype has at least ten counts. This chain uses TRBV9 with TRBJ2-1; 9 positions match TRBD2. The CDR3 consists of 16 residues. Germline-derived CDR1 and CDR2 are SGDLS and YYNGEE. After removal of 0 bases from V and 6 bases from J, the junction contained 7 bases not matched to a gene. The CDR3: CASSVGAGGSPNEQFF. The DNA for the CDR3 is TGTGCCAGCAGCGTAGGGGCGGGAGGGTCTCCCAATGAGCAGTTCTTC.

This clonotype is medium-sized within its sample. The gene calls are TRBV28 and TRBJ2-5; 13 bases match TRBD2. Trimming cost V 7 bases and J 5 bases; bases outside gene matches: 7. This CDR3 has 15 amino acids. Germline CDR1 reads MDHEN; CDR2 reads SYDVKM. The CDR3 coding sequence is TGTGCCAGCAACCAACTAGCGGGGGGGAGTGAGACCCAGTACTTC. It codes for CASNQLAGGSETQYF. The complete variable domain, with remaining parts taken from reference TRBV28 and TRBJ2-5, reads DVKVTQSSRYLVKRTGEKVFLECVQDMDHENMFWYRQDPGLGLRLIYFSYDVKMKEKGDIPEGYSVSREKKERFSLILESASTNQTSMYLCASNQLAGGSETQYFGPGTRLLVL.

By frequency in the sample, this clonotype is large (0.1 to 1%). The chain links TRBV28 to TRBJ1-5; 10 bases align to TRBD1. V lost 2 bases and J lost 2; bases outside the gene matches: 0. The CDR3 covers 15 residues. Germline loops: CDR1 MDHEN, CDR2 SYDVKM. DNA for the CDR3: TGTGCCAGCAGTTTAGGGACAGGGGGCAATCAGCCCCAGCATTTT. Protein sequence: CASSLGTGGNQPQHF.

This clonotype has at least ten counts. The chain has TRBV29-1 and TRBJ1-2; no reliable D call. This CDR3 has 11 residues. With 2 bases removed from V and 2 bases from J, the gap between germline ends came to 3 bases. Germline V gene sequence: CDR1 SQVTM, CDR2 ANQGSEA. The chain's CDR3 is CSVELNYGYTF. The CDR3 DNA follows: TGCAGCGTTGAATTGAACTATGGCTACACCTTC.

As regards this clonotype: One end of the junction fails to match germline, which may point to a read error. The V gene is TRBV18, the J gene TRBJ2-1, with D maybe TRBD2 (5 bases). Germline lookup yields CDR1 KGHSH and CDR2 LQKENI. CDR3 length equals 15 residues. The CDR3 spells CASSPLGSSYNEQLF. The CDR3, as DNA: TGTGCCAGCTCACCACTGGGGAGCTCCTACAATGAGCAGCTCTTC.

By share of the sample, this clonotype is medium-sized. V and J are TRBV18 and TRBJ2-7, with D perhaps matching TRBD2 (6 bases). Germline-derived CDR1 and CDR2 are KGHSH and LQKENI. V was pared by 5 bases and J by 2 bases, with 16 bases between. The CDR3 contains 15 residues. The CDR3 reads CASSNMALAPYEQYF. The CDR3 nucleotides read TGTGCCAGCTCAAACATGGCTCTAGCGCCCTACGAGCAGTACTTC.

By sample fraction, this clonotype is large (0.1 to 1%). In DNA form, the CDR3 reads TGTGCCAGCAGCGGAGGGGTTAGTAAAGCCTACGAGCAGTACTTC. It encodes CASSGGVSKAYEQYF. The rearrangement uses TRBV6-1 and TRBJ2-7; the D gene is possibly TRBD2 (6 bases). The germline V gene encodes CDR1 MNHNS and CDR2 SASEGT. CDR3 length equals 15 residues. Trimming shortened V by 6 bases and J by 2 bases, and 17 bases separated the two germline ends.

The chain links TRBV7-2 to TRBJ2-1; D ambiguous. Germline V CDR1 and CDR2: SGHTA, FQGNSA. This CDR3 contains 13 residues. The ends were cut back, 1 base at V and 9 bases at J, with 10 bases in the middle. For the CDR3, the DNA is TGTGCCAGCAGCTTAGAAAGTAGTCGTGAGCAGTTCTTC. Encoded protein: CASSLESSREQFF.

The chain combines TRBV9 with TRBJ1-2; no clear D. This CDR3 is 15 amino acids long. Germline CDR1 is SGDLS and CDR2 is YYNGEE. CDR3 loop: CVSSVTGTSNYGYTF. The CDR3 nucleotides read TGTGTTAGCAGCGTAACCGGAACTTCTAACTATGGCTACACCTTC.